Listed below are T cell receptor beta chains from one sample, sequenced in a study of regulatory T cells in long-lasting Graves disease. TCRdb reanalysed the multiplex PCR reads using MiXCR and keeps one entry per CDR3 protein. The sample comprises under 500,000 distinct CDR3 sequences, less than 25% of which are singletons, and about 20% rests with the top ten. Specimen: peripheral blood mononuclear cells (PBMCs), collected when the disease was refractory, from a patient treated with antithyroid drugs. The receptors derive from a female donor with Graves disease. Both conserved end residues are part of each CDR3. The D gene is left open where the match is weak. Some rows mark clone size as missing; the rest say once, few, many or name a class of expanded clone.

J	size	D	V	DNA	CDR3
TRBJ2-2	many	-	TRBV11-2	TGTGCCAGCACCACAGCGAACACCGGGGAGCTGTTTTTT	CASTTANTGELFF
TRBJ2-7	many	TRBD2	TRBV12-3/TRBV12-4	TGTGCCAGCAGTTTAACCGGTACTAGCGGGAGCGGGAACGAGCAGTACTTC	CASSLTGTSGSGNEQYF
TRBJ2-7	few	-	TRBV6-2/TRBV6-3	TGTGCCAGCAGTTACGGGGGGACAATCGTTTCCGCTGAGGAGCAGTACTTC	CASSYGGTIVSAEEQYF
TRBJ2-5	many	-	TRBV7-2	TGTGCCAGCAGCTTAGCGCTTTGGGAGACCCAGTACTTC	CASSLALWETQYF
TRBJ1-5	many	TRBD1	TRBV6-5	TGTGCCAGCAGTTCGTCCCCGGGACAGGGTTCCGTGGCCCAGCATTTT	CASSSSPGQGSVAQHF
TRBJ2-2	-	TRBD1	TRBV11-3	TGTGCCAGCAGCTCAACAGGGGGCGCGGTCACCGGGGAGCTGTTTTTT	CASSSTGGAVTGELFF
TRBJ1-1	many	-	TRBV11-2	TGTGCCAGCAGCTTAGATCAGCTTACGAACACTGAAGCTTTCTTT	CASSLDQLTNTEAFF
TRBJ1-2	many	-	TRBV28	TGTGCCAGCAGTTTATTCGGGGGGCGGCTTGATGGCTACACCTTC	CASSLFGGRLDGYTF
TRBJ2-2	many	-	TRBV7-8	TGTGCCAGCAGCTCCGAGAGAACCGGGGAGCTGTTTTTT	CASSSERTGELFF
TRBJ2-7	-	-	TRBV11-2	TGTGCCAGCAGCCGATACAGGGACCCTTCCTACGAGCAGTACTTC	CASSRYRDPSYEQYF
TRBJ2-7	-	TRBD2	TRBV7-2	TGTGCCAGCAGCCAAGAGTTGGAGACTAGCGGGTATTACGAGCAGTACTTC	CASSQELETSGYYEQYF
TRBJ2-3	-	-	TRBV7-3	TGTGCCAGCAGCTCCACGGGGTCCAACGCGGATACGCAGTATTTT	CASSSTGSNADTQYF
TRBJ2-7	-	-	TRBV12-3/TRBV12-4	TGTGCCAGCAGCCACCAACATTCAGAGTACCACGAGCAGTACTTC	CASSHQHSEYHEQYF
TRBJ1-4	-	TRBD1	TRBV19	TGTGCCAGTAGTATCTCAGGGGGCGAGGATGAAAAACTGTTTTTT	CASSISGGEDEKLFF
TRBJ1-6	-	-	TRBV27	TGTGCCAGCAGTTATAAATTAGGTTCACCCCTCCACTTT	CASSYKLGSPLHF
TRBJ2-7	few	TRBD1	TRBV27	TGTGCCAGCAGTTCCCTACAGGGGGACTCCTACGAGCAGTACTTC	CASSSLQGDSYEQYF
TRBJ2-5	-	-	TRBV9	TGTGCCAGCAGCGTAGCTACGGGTAGGCAAGAGACCCAGTACTTC	CASSVATGRQETQYF
TRBJ2-7	few	TRBD2	TRBV28	TGTGCCAGCAGTTTTCTCGGTAGCGGGGACCTAAGATACGAGCAGTACTTC	CASSFLGSGDLRYEQYF
TRBJ2-5	few	TRBD2	TRBV28	TGTGCCAGCAGTTCCTCCTTACGGGGGGAGTACTTC	CASSSSLRGEYF
TRBJ1-3	few	-	TRBV7-2	TGTGCCAGCAGCTCGGGGCCCCTAGACTCTGGAAACACCATATATTTT	CASSSGPLDSGNTIYF
TRBJ2-7	-	-	TRBV27	TGTGCCAGCAGTTCCCAGACAGGAACCTACGAGCAGTACTTC	CASSSQTGTYEQYF
TRBJ2-7	many	-	TRBV27	TGTGCCAGCAACCTCGACCATCCCTACGAGCAGTACTTC	CASNLDHPYEQYF
TRBJ1-1	many	-	TRBV6-5	TGTGCCAGCAGTTACGGCTACATGAACACTGAAGCTTTCTTT	CASSYGYMNTEAFF
TRBJ2-2	-	-	TRBV30	TGTGCCTATACTTGGTGGTCCGGGGAGCTGTTTTTT	CAYTWWSGELFF
TRBJ2-7	few	TRBD2	TRBV27	TGTGCCAGCAGGGGACTAGCGGGTGACGAGCAGTACTTC	CASRGLAGDEQYF
TRBJ2-7	few	TRBD1	TRBV5-1	TGCGCCAGCAGCTTGGCCGGAGACAGGGCCTACGAGCAGTACTTC	CASSLAGDRAYEQYF
TRBJ1-6	many	-	TRBV20-1	TGCAGTGCTAGATCGGGGTTGGGGGTGGGGTCACCCCTCCACTTT	CSARSGLGVGSPLHF
TRBJ1-2	-	TRBD1	TRBV7-9	TGTGCCAGCAGCTTGTCCCGGGACAGGGCCGGTGGCTACACCTTC	CASSLSRDRAGGYTF
TRBJ1-2	few	-	TRBV6-5	TGTGCCAGCAGTTACTCTGCAGGGAACTATGGCTACACCTTC	CASSYSAGNYGYTF
TRBJ2-2	-	-	TRBV7-6	TGTGCCAGCGCCCCTGGACCAAGGGGTGTCGGGGAGCTGTTTTTT	CASAPGPRGVGELFF
TRBJ1-1	-	-	TRBV30	TGTGCCTGGGGTGTGCCTCGATCTGGATCGAACACTGAAGCTTTCTTT	CAWGVPRSGSNTEAFF
TRBJ2-7	few	-	TRBV11-2	TGTGCCAGCAGCCAAAGCCGGGACGTAGGCTACGAGCAGTACTTC	CASSQSRDVGYEQYF
TRBJ2-7	many	TRBD1	TRBV2	TGTGCCAGCAAAGGGACAGGGGCTAGCGAGCAGTACTTC	CASKGTGASEQYF
TRBJ2-7	many	-	TRBV6-5	TGTGCCAGCAGTTCCTGGGACAATCCCTACGAGCAGTACTTC	CASSSWDNPYEQYF
TRBJ2-2	few	-	TRBV7-9	TGTGCCAGCAGCAATACTTTTACGGGGAAGGGGGAGCTGTTTTTT	CASSNTFTGKGELFF
TRBJ1-3	few	-	TRBV20-1	TGCAGTGCAAACAGGGTTTCGGCTGGAAACACCATATATTTT	CSANRVSAGNTIYF
TRBJ2-3	once	-	TRBV12-3/TRBV12-4	TGTGCCAGCAGTAAAGGGACCCAGAGCACAGATACGCAGTATTTT	CASSKGTQSTDTQYF
TRBJ2-6	many	-	TRBV7-3	TGTGCCAGCAGCCCGATAACAGGGACTGGGGCCAACGTCCTGACTTTC	CASSPITGTGANVLTF
TRBJ2-2	-	-	TRBV6-1	TGTGCCAGCAGTCCAACAAACTTCCTCAAAGGGGAGCTGTTTTTT	CASSPTNFLKGELFF
TRBJ2-5	-	TRBD2	TRBV7-2	TGTGCCAGCAGCTTTCACATTCTAGCGGGAGTAAAAGAGACCCAGTACTTC	CASSFHILAGVKETQYF
TRBJ1-1	many	-	TRBV28	TGTGCCAGCAACGGTGGGGCGAACACTGAAGCTTTCTTT	CASNGGANTEAFF
TRBJ2-2	-	-	TRBV10-3	TGTGCCATCAGGGGAGTAGCGGCCGGGGAGCTGTTTTTT	CAIRGVAAGELFF
TRBJ2-2	-	-	TRBV4-1	TGCGCCAGCAGCCATCCCCAGAACACCGGGGAGCTGTTTTTT	CASSHPQNTGELFF
TRBJ2-5	many	TRBD2	TRBV28	TGTGCCAGCAGTTTATTGGGGGAGGGCCACCAAGAGACCCAGTACTTC	CASSLLGEGHQETQYF
TRBJ2-7	-	-	TRBV11-2	TGTGCCAGCAGCCAAACTACCGATTTAGAGCAGTACTTC	CASSQTTDLEQYF
TRBJ2-7	few	TRBD2	TRBV29-1	TGCAGCGTTGTGGGACTAGCGGGGACCTACGAGCAGTACTTC	CSVVGLAGTYEQYF
TRBJ2-3	few	-	TRBV11-2	TGTGCCAGCAGCCCAGGGCCAGGGTTTGGAGATACGCAGTATTTT	CASSPGPGFGDTQYF
TRBJ1-5	many	-	TRBV28	TGTGCCAGCAATCCGAGCCTGGGCAATCAGCCCCAGCATTTT	CASNPSLGNQPQHF